These 23 T cell receptor beta chains came from one sample sequenced in a study of blood T cells in healthy people across ages. Primers used in a second PCR of about 6 to 11 cycles were a sample-barcoded 5' primer and a J-beta primer mix. Each CDR3 protein is one row after TCRdb ran MiXCR on the 5' RACE reads. The sample holds 1.6 million or so distinct CDR3 sequences; about 32% are singletons and the top ten take around 11%. Material for sequencing was blood. The receptors shown here come from a woman aged 30 to 39 in good health.

This clonotype was detected a few times. J is TRBJ2-3 and V is TRBV10-1; 8 bases line up with TRBD2. J was trimmed by 3 bases and V by 0 bases; bases with no gene match: 8. This CDR3 has 17 residues. CDR1 is WNHNN and CDR2 is SYGVQD in the germline V gene (reference sequence). The CDR3 is CASSESTGGPGTDTQYF. Written as DNA, the CDR3 is TGCGCCAGCAGTGAGTCAACGGGAGGGCCGGGAACAGATACGCAGTATTTT.

This clonotype was recorded a few times. The chain has TRBV6-1 and TRBJ2-7; 9 nucleotides match TRBD2. Trimming cost V 6 bases and J 1 base; bases outside gene matches: 7. The CDR3 extends over 15 amino acids. The germline V gene encodes CDR1 MNHNS and CDR2 SASEGT. The CDR3 nucleotides read TGTGCCAGCAGGGATAGCGGGGGTGTTTCCTACGAGCAGTACTTC. It yields the protein CASRDSGGVSYEQYF.

The chain is built from TRBV29-1 and TRBJ2-2; no clear D. Germline V gene lookup returns CDR1 SQVTM and CDR2 ANQGSEA. The CDR3 is 12 amino acids. The V end was cut by 0 bases, the J end by 5 bases, with 4 bases between. The CDR3 protein is CSVEDPTGELFF. The CDR3 DNA reads as TGCAGCGTTGAAGACCCGACCGGGGAGCTGTTTTTT.

This clonotype was seen a handful of times. This chain joins TRBV29-1 and TRBJ2-2, with a possible D match to TRBD1 (5 bases). Germline lookup yields CDR1 SQVTM and CDR2 ANQGSEA. The CDR3 is made up of 16 amino acids. The V end was cut by 1 base, the J end by 2 bases, with 14 bases between. CDR3: CSVEGSQGSNTGELFF. Written as DNA, the CDR3 is TGCAGCGTTGAAGGGAGTCAGGGTTCCAACACCGGGGAGCTGTTTTTT.

This chain connects TRBV7-2 to TRBJ1-2; D is perhaps TRBD1 (6 bases). The CDR3 runs 13 residues. Trimming left V 6 bases short and J 7 bases short, with 15 bases between. Germline V CDR1 and CDR2: SGHTA, FQGNSA. CDR3 sequence reads: CASRTRGGFGYTF. The CDR3, as DNA: TGTGCCAGCAGGACCAGGGGAGGGTTTGGCTACACCTTC.

The chain is built from TRBV7-3 and TRBJ2-1; no reliable D call. Germline CDR1 and CDR2: SGHTA and FQGTGA. The CDR3 covers 15 residues. Trimming pared 1 base from V and 5 bases from J, leaving 12 bases between. CDR3 in DNA: TGTGCCAGCAGCTTAATGGCACTGCCGGACAATGAGCAGTTCTTC. The encoded protein is CASSLMALPDNEQFF.

The chain carries TRBV7-8 and TRBJ2-1; D uncertain. CDR3 length: 15 amino acids. V gave up 1 base and J gave up 2 bases, with 9 bases separating them. Germline V gives CDR1 SGHVS, CDR2 FQNEAQ. CDR3 sequence reads: CASSLGPETYNEQFF. CDR3 nucleotides: TGTGCCAGCAGCTTAGGTCCGGAAACCTACAATGAGCAGTTCTTC.

The chain uses TRBV15 and TRBJ1-2; D is possibly TRBD1 (6 bases). This CDR3 is built from 15 residues. Trimming pared 3 bases from V and 1 base from J, leaving 12 bases between. Germline CDR1 is LNHNV and CDR2 is YYDKDF (reference sequence). As DNA, the CDR3 is TGTGCCACCAGCAGGTGGGACAAGCTTAACTATGGCTACACCTTC. Translated, it gives CATSRWDKLNYGYTF.

This clonotype was counted a few times. The V and J genes are TRBV7-2 and TRBJ2-3; D remains ambiguous. V shed 4 bases and J shed 3 bases, with 11 bases lying between them. This CDR3 has 14 amino acids. CDR1 is SGHTA and CDR2 is FQGNSA in the germline V gene. CDR3 in DNA: TGTGCCAGCAGCTACCTAGACTTTACAGATACGCAGTATTTT. It yields the protein CASSYLDFTDTQYF. Full variable domain (rest looked up from reference TRBV7-2 and TRBJ2-3): GAGVSQSPSNKVTEKGKDVELRCDPISGHTALYWYRQSLGQGLEFLIYFQGNSAPDKSGLPSDRFSAERTGGSVSTLTIQRTQQEDSAVYLCASSYLDFTDTQYFGPGTRLTVL.

This clonotype was counted a few times. The chain joins TRBV27 to TRBJ2-7, with D perhaps being TRBD1 or TRBD2 (5 bases each). The CDR3 sequence is 14 residues long. Trimming left V 1 base short and J 2 bases short, with 9 bases between. CDR1 and CDR2 from the germline V gene are MNHEY and SMNVEV (reference sequence). CDR3 nucleotide sequence: TGTGCCAGCAGTTTATTACCGGGACCCTACGAGCAGTACTTC. It encodes CASSLLPGPYEQYF.

The V gene is TRBV7-9, the J gene TRBJ2-6; D is uncertain. The CDR3 has 17 residues. V gave up 2 bases and J gave up 1 base, with 12 bases separating them. In germline, CDR1 is SEHNR, CDR2 FQNEAQ (reference sequence). The CDR3 DNA is TGTGCCAGCAGCTTAACAGTTACCATTTCTGGGGCCAACGTCCTGACTTTC. It codes for CASSLTVTISGANVLTF. The complete variable domain, with remaining parts taken from reference TRBV7-9 and TRBJ2-6, reads DTGVSQNPRHKITKRGQNVTFRCDPISEHNRLYWYRQTLGQGPEFLTYFQNEAQLEKSRLLSDRFSAERPKGSFSTLEIQRTEQGDSAMYLCASSLTVTISGANVLTFGAGSRLTVL.

The chain employs TRBV6-6 and TRBJ1-1; D gene ambiguous. V shed 0 bases and J shed 4 bases, with 15 bases lying between them. Germline CDR1 is MNHNY and CDR2 is SVGAGI (reference sequence). There are 16 residues in the CDR3. The CDR3 coding sequence is TGTGCCAGCAGTTACTCGAAATCCGGGCGGGGCACTGAAGCTTTCTTT. Amino acid sequence: CASSYSKSGRGTEAFF.

J is TRBJ2-5 and V is TRBV12-3 or TRBV12-4; weak D call: TRBD2 (6 bases). The CDR3 has 13 amino acids. The V and J ends lost 6 bases and 13 bases respectively, with 21 bases between them. The CDR3 coding sequence is TGTGCCAGCAGCGAAAGCGCGGGGCTTCGGCGGTACTTC. This codes for CASSESAGLRRYF.

This chain joins TRBV2 and TRBJ2-5, with D possibly TRBD1 on 7 matching bases. CDR1 and CDR2 from the germline V gene are SNHLY and FYNNEI. This CDR3 has 14 residues. The V gene lost 10 bases and the J gene lost 11 bases, with 26 bases spanning the gap. The CDR3 region is CATARGRGGNEQYF. The CDR3 nucleotides read TGTGCCACCGCCCGGGGGAGAGGGGGCAATGAGCAGTACTTC.

This clonotype was detected a few times. The rearrangement joins TRBV12-3 or TRBV12-4 to TRBJ2-7; 13 bases are shared with TRBD2. This CDR3 has 13 amino acids. The trim removed 4 bases at V and 9 bases at J, leaving 3 bases unmatched. The CDR3 protein is CASSSGLAGRQYF. DNA for the CDR3: TGTGCCAGCAGTTCGGGACTAGCGGGAAGGCAGTACTTC.

The rearrangement uses TRBV28 and TRBJ1-4; D gene uncertain. From germline, CDR1 is MDHEN and CDR2 SYDVKM. The CDR3 has 14 amino acids. Here the CDR3 reads CASFPDATNEKLFF. CDR3 in DNA: TGTGCTAGCTTCCCTGATGCAACTAATGAAAAACTGTTTTTT.

This chain uses TRBV9 with TRBJ2-1, with D possibly being TRBD1 or TRBD2 (5 bases each). CDR1 is SGDLS and CDR2 is YYNGEE in the germline V gene. Trimming stripped 0 bases from V and 6 bases from J, with 13 bases between. CDR3 length: 15 residues. The CDR3 nucleotides read TGTGCCAGCAGCGTAGGGGAGATCCAGGGCAATGAGCAGTTCTTC. It yields the protein CASSVGEIQGNEQFF.

This clonotype was seen once. This sequence joins TRBV20-1 and TRBJ2-5; 11 bases are a match to TRBD2. The V and J ends lost 0 bases and 2 bases, in that order; junction bases with no gene match: 11. CDR1 DFQATT and CDR2 SNEGSKA come from the germline V gene (reference sequence). This CDR3 is 18 amino acids long. The CDR3 DNA reads as TGCAGTGCTAGAGATCCCAAAAGACTAGCGGGGTCTCAAGAGACCCAGTACTTC. It codes for CSARDPKRLAGSQETQYF.

This clonotype was observed a handful of times. The chain recombines TRBV7-9 with TRBJ2-1, with unresolved D. The CDR3 contains 14 residues. V lost 4 bases to trimming and J lost 6 bases, with 13 bases between them. Germline V lookup: CDR1 SEHNR, CDR2 FQNEAQ (reference sequence). The CDR3 is CASSSLLEVNEQFF. The CDR3 DNA follows: TGTGCCAGCAGCTCCCTCCTGGAAGTCAATGAGCAGTTCTTC.

The chain is built from TRBV15 and TRBJ2-5, with D possibly TRBD2 on 6 matching bases. V was cut by 5 bases and J by 1 base, with 17 bases left in between. CDR1 is LNHNV, CDR2 YYDKDF, per germline (reference sequence). This CDR3 spans 16 amino acids. DNA of the CDR3: TGTGCCACCAGCCCCCGGGGCGGGGCCCCCCAAGAGACCCAGTACTTC. This gives the protein CATSPRGGAPQETQYF. The full variable domain, completed using reference TRBV15 and TRBJ2-5, is DAMVIQNPRYQVTQFGKPVTLSCSQTLNHNVMYWYQQKSSQAPKLLFHYYDKDFNNEADTPDNFQSRRPNTSFCFLDIRSPGLGDTAMYLCATSPRGGAPQETQYFGPGTRLLVL.

In this sample, this clonotype turned up a few times. The genes are TRBV27 and TRBJ2-1; TRBD1 matches 8 bases. CDR1 is MNHEY, CDR2 SMNVEV, per germline (reference sequence). The CDR3 has 15 residues. Unmatched junction bases numbered 6, after V lost 2 bases and J lost 6 bases. CDR3 sequence: CASSLPWTGRNEQFF. As DNA, the CDR3 is TGTGCCAGCAGTTTACCCTGGACAGGGCGCAATGAGCAGTTCTTC.

This clonotype occurred many times. The chain carries TRBV10-3 and TRBJ2-1; D tentatively reads TRBD1 or TRBD2 (5 bases each). Germline values: CDR1 ENHRY, CDR2 SYGVKD. The CDR3 runs to 15 residues. V was shortened by 0 bases and J by 3 bases, with 9 bases between the two germline ends. CDR3 coding DNA: TGTGCCATCAGTGAGTCCGGGGCAGGCTACAATGAGCAGTTCTTC. It codes for CAISESGAGYNEQFF.

This clonotype was recorded at least ten times. J is TRBJ2-7 and V is TRBV12-3 or TRBV12-4, with TRBD1 identical over 10 bases. The CDR3 has 14 residues. The junction had 2 bases not matched to a gene; V was cut back by 1 base and J by 5 bases. The CDR3 nucleotides are TGTGCCAGCAGTTTAGTGGGACAGGGGAACGAGCAGTACTTC. Encoded protein: CASSLVGQGNEQYF.